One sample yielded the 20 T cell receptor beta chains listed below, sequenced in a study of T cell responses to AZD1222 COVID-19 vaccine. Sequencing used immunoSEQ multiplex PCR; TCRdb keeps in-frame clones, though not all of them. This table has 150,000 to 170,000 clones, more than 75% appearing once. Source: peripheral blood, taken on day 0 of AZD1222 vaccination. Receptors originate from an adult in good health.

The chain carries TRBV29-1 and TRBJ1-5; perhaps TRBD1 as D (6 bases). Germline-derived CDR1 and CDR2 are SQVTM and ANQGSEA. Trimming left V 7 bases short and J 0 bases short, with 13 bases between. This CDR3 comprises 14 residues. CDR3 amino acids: CSARDIGSNQPQHF. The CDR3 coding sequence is TGCAGCGCCCGGGACATCGGTAGCAATCAGCCCCAGCATTTT.

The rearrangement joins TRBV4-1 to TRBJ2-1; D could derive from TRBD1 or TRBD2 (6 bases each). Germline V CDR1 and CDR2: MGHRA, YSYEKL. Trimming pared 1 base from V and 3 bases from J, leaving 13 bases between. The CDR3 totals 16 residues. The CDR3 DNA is TGCGCCAGCAGCCAAGGGGGGGCGGGGTTCTACAATGAGCAGTTCTTC. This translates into CASSQGGAGFYNEQFF.

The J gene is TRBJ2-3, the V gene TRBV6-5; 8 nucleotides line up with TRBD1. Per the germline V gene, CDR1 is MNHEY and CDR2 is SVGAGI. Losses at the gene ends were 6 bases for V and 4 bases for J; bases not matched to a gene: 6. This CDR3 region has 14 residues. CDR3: CASRWQGASDTQYF. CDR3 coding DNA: TGTGCCAGCAGGTGGCAGGGGGCATCAGATACGCAGTATTTT.

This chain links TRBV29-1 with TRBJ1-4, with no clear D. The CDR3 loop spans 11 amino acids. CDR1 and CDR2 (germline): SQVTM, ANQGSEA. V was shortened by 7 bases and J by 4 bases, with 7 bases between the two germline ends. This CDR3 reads CSANSNEKLFF. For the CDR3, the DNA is TGCAGCGCCAACAGTAATGAAAAACTGTTTTTT. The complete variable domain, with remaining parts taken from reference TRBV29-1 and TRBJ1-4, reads SAVISQKPSRDICQRGTSLTIQCQVDSQVTMMFWYRQQPGQSLTLIATANQGSEATYESGFVIDKFPISRPNLTFSTLTVSNMSPEDSSIYLCSANSNEKLFFGSGTQLSVL.

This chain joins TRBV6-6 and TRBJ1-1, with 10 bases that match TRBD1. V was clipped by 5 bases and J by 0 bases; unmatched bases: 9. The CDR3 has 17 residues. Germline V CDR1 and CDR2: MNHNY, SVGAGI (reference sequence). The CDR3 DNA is TGTGCCAGCAGTCACGGACAGGGGGGAAGGATGAACACTGAAGCTTTCTTT. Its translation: CASSHGQGGRMNTEAFF.

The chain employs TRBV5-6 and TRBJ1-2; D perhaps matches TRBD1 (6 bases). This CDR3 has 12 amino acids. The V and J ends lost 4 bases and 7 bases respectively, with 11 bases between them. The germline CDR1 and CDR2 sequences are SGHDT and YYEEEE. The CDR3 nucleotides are TGTGCCAGCAGCGTGGACAGCGCTGGCTACACCTTC. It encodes CASSVDSAGYTF.

CDR3 coding DNA: TGTGCCAGCAGTCATTCGACAGACAACTATGGCTACACCTTC. Protein: CASSHSTDNYGYTF. The rearrangement joins TRBV5-4 to TRBJ1-2; D may be TRBD1 (5 bases). The V end was cut by 5 bases, the J end by 2 bases, with 13 bases between. CDR3 length: 14 residues. CDR1 and CDR2 from the germline V gene are SGHNT and YYREEE (reference sequence).

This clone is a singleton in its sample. The CDR3 bases are TGCGCCAGCAGCTTGGTTGAGACAGAGATCTCCTACAATGAGCAGTTCTTC. Translation: CASSLVETEISYNEQFF. The chain employs TRBV5-1 and TRBJ2-1; D is possibly TRBD1 (5 bases). This CDR3 is built from 17 residues. V was trimmed by 0 bases and J by 0 bases, leaving 13 bases between them. Germline assignment: CDR1 SGHRS and CDR2 YFSETQ.

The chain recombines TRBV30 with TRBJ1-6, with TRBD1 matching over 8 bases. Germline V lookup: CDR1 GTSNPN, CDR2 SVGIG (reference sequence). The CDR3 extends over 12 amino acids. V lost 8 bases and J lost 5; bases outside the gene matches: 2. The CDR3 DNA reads TGTGCCCGGGGACAGGATAATTCACCCCTCCACTTT. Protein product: CARGQDNSPLHF.

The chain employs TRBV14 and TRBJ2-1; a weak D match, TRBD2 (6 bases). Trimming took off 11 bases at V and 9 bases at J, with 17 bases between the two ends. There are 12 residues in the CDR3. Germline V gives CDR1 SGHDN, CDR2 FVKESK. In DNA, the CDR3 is TGTGCCGCACTCTGGGAGGACACTGAGCAGTTCTTC. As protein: CAALWEDTEQFF. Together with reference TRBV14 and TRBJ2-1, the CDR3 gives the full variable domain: EAGVTQFPSHSVIEKGQTVTLRCDPISGHDNLYWYRRVMGKEIKFLLHFVKESKQDESGMPNNRFLAERTGGTYSTLKVQPAELEDSGVYFCAALWEDTEQFFGPGTRLTVL.

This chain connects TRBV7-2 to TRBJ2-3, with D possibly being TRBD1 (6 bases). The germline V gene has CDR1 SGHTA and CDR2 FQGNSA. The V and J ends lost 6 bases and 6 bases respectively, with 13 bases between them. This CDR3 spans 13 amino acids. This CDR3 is CASRTTGTDTQYF. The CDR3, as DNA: TGTGCCAGCAGAACCACAGGGACGGATACGCAGTATTTT.

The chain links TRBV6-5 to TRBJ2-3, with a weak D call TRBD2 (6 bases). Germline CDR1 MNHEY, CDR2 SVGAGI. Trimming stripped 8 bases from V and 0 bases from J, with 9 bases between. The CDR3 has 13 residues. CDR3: CASGRGSTDTQYF. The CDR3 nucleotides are TGTGCCAGCGGGCGGGGAAGCACAGATACGCAGTATTTT.

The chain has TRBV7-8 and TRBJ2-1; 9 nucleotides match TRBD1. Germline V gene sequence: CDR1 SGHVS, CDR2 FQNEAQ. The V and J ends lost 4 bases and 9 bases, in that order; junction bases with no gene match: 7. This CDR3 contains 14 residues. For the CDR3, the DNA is TGTGCCAGCAGCTACCGGGACAGGGTGAGTGAGCAGTTCTTC. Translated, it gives CASSYRDRVSEQFF.

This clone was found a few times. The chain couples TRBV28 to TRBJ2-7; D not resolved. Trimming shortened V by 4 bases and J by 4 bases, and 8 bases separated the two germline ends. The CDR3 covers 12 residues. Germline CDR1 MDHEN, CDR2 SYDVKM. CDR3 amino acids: CASSSLRYEQYF. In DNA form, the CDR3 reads TGTGCCAGCAGTTCACTCCGATACGAGCAGTACTTC.

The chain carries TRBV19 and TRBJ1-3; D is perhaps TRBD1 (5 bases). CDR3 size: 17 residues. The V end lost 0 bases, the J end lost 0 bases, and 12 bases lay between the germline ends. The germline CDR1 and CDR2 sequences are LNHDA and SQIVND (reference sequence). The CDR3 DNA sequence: TGTGCCAGTAGTATAGATCGGGTGACAGACTCTGGAAACACCATATATTTT. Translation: CASSIDRVTDSGNTIYF.

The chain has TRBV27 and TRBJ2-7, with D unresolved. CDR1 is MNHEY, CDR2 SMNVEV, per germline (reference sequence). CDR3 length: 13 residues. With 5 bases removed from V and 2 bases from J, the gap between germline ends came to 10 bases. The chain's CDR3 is CASSPVDPYEQYF. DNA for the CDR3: TGTGCCAGCAGTCCTGTCGACCCCTACGAGCAGTACTTC.

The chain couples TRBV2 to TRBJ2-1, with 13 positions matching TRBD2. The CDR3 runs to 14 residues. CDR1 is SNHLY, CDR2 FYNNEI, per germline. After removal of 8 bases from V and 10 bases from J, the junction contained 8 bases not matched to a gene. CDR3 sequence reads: CASRMGLAGLEQFF. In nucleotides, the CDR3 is TGTGCCAGCCGGATGGGACTAGCGGGGCTAGAGCAGTTCTTC.

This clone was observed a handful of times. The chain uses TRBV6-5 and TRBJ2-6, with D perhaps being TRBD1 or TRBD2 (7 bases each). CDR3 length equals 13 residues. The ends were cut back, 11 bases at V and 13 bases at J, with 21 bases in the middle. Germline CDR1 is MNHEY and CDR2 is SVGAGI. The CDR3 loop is CASLGGTAPVLTF. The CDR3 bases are TGTGCCTCCTTGGGGGGGACAGCCCCAGTCCTGACTTTC.

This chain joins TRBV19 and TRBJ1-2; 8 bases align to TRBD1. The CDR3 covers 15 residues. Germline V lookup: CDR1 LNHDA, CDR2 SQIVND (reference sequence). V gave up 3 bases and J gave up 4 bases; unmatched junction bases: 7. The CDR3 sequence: CASSIVGGTGYGYTF. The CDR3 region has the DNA TGTGCCAGTAGTATTGTCGGGGGGACAGGCTATGGCTACACCTTC.

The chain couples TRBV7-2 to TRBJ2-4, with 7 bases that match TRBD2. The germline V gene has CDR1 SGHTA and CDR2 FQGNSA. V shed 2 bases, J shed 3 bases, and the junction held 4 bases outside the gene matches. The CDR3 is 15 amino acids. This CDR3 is CASSLSGGGKNIQYF. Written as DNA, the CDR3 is TGTGCCAGCAGCTTATCGGGGGGAGGCAAAAACATTCAGTACTTC.